The 3 T cell receptor beta chains below all came from one sample that was sequenced in a study of blood T cell repertoires in COVID-19. Only in-frame clones appear in the TCRdb table, and some are missing; sequencing was by immunoSEQ multiplex PCR. The sample yields approximately 280,000 clones, 84% seen once. The sequencing sample was made of peripheral blood. All receptors come from a human donor with COVID-19, enrolled during active disease. The donor label of this sample is uncertain.

This clone was seen a few times. This rearrangement joins TRBV24-1 to TRBJ2-7; D is possibly TRBD1 (6 bases). Germline values: CDR1 KGHDR, CDR2 SFDVKD. Trimming removed 6 bases at V and 3 bases at J, with 11 bases between. This CDR3 region has 13 residues. The chain's CDR3 is CATSRADSYEQYF. In nucleotides, the CDR3 is TGTGCCACCAGTCGGGCGGACAGCTACGAGCAGTACTTC.

J is TRBJ2-4 and V is TRBV23-1; D possibly corresponds to TRBD1 (6 bases). TRBV23-1 is flagged as an ORF with uncertain function. CDR3 length equals 16 residues. Trimming left V 6 bases short and J 0 bases short, with 15 bases between. The CDR3 loop is CASSLGQPIAKNIQYF. The CDR3 bases are TGCGCCAGCAGCCTTGGACAGCCTATAGCCAAAAACATTCAGTACTTC.

This chain connects TRBV19 to TRBJ2-3; unclear D gene. Germline loops: CDR1 LNHDA, CDR2 SQIVND (reference sequence). V was clipped by 6 bases and J by 4 bases, with 11 bases between them. This CDR3 has 13 amino acids. The DNA of the CDR3 is TGTGCCAGTAGGTCTCCCGGTGCAGATACGCAGTATTTT. The encoded protein is CASRSPGADTQYF.